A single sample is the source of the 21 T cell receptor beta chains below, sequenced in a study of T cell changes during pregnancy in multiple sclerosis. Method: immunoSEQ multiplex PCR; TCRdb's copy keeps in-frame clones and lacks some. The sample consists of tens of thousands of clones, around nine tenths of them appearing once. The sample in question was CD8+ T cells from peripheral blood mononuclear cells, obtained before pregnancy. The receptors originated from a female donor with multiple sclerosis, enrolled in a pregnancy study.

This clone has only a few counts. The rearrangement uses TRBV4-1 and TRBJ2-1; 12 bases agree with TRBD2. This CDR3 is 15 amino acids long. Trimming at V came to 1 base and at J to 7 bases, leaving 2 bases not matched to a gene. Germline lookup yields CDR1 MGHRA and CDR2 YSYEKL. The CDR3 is CASSQVTSGSNEQFF. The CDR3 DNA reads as TGCGCCAGCAGCCAAGTGACTAGCGGGAGTAATGAGCAGTTCTTC.

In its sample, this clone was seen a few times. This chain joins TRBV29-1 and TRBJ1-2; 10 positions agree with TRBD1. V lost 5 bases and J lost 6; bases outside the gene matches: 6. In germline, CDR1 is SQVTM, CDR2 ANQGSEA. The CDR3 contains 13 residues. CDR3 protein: CSVWTGGRNGYTF. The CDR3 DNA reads TGCAGCGTTTGGACAGGGGGAAGAAATGGCTACACCTTC. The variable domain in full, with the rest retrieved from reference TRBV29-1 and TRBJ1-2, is SAVISQKPSRDICQRGTSLTIQCQVDSQVTMMFWYRQQPGQSLTLIATANQGSEATYESGFVIDKFPISRPNLTFSTLTVSNMSPEDSSIYLCSVWTGGRNGYTFGSGTRLTVV.

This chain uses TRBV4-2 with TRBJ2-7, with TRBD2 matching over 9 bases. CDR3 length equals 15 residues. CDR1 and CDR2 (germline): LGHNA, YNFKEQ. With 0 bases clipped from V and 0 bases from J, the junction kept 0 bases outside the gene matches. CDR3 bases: TGTGCCAGCAGCCAAGATAGCGGGAGCTCCTACGAGCAGTACTTC. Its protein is CASSQDSGSSYEQYF.

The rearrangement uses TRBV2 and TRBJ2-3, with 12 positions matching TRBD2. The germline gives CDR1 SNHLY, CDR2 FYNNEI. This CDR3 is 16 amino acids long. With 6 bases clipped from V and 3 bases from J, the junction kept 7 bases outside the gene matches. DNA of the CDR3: TGTGCCAGCAGGAAACTAGCGGGAGGTCGTACAGATACGCAGTATTTT. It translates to CASRKLAGGRTDTQYF.

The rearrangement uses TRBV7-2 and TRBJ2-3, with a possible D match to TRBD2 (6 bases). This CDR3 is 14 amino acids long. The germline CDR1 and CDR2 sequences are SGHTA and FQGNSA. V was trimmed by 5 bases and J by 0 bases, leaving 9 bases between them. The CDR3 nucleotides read TGTGCCAGCAGCCGCGGGACTAGCACAGATACGCAGTATTTT. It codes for CASSRGTSTDTQYF.

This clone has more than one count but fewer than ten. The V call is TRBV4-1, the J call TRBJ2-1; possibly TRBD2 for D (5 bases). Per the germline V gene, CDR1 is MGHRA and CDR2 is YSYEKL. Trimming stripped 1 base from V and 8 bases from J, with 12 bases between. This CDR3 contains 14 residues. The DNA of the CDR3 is TGCGCCAGCAGCCAAGCTACCCTCGGGGATGAGCAGTTCTTC. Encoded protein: CASSQATLGDEQFF.

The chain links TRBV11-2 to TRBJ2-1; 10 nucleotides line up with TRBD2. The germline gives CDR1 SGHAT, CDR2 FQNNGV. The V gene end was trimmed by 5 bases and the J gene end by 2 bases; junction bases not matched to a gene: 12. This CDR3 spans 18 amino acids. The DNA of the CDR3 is TGTGCCAGCAGCCCGGGAGGCCGAACTAGCGGGACCTACAATGAGCAGTTCTTC. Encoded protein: CASSPGGRTSGTYNEQFF.

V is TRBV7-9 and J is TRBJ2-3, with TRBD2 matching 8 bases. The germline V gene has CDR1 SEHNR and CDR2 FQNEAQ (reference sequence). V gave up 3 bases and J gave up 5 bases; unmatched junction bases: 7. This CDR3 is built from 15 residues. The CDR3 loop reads CASSLGRREVDTQYF. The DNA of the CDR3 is TGTGCCAGCAGCTTGGGACGGCGGGAGGTAGATACGCAGTATTTT.

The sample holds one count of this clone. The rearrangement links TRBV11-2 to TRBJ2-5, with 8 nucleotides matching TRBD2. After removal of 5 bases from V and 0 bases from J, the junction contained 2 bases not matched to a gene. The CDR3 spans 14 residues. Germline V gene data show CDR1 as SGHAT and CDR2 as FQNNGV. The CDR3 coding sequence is TGTGCCAGCAGCCCAGCGGGGGACCAAGAGACCCAGTACTTC. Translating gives CASSPAGDQETQYF.

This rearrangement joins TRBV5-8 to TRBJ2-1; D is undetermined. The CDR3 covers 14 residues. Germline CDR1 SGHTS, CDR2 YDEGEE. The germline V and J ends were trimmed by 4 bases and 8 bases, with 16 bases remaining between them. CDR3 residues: CASSPRVYSDEQFF. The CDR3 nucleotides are TGTGCCAGCAGCCCCCGGGTCTACTCCGATGAGCAGTTCTTC.

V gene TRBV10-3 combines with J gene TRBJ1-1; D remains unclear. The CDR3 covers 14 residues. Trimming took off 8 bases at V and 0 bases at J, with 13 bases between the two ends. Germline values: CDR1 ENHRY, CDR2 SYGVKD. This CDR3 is CAIGEATLNTEAFF. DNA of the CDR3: TGTGCCATCGGAGAGGCCACTTTGAACACTGAAGCTTTCTTT.

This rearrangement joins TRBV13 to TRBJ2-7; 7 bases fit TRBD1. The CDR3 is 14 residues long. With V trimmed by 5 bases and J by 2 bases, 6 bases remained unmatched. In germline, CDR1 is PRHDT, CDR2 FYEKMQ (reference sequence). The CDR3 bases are TGTGCCAGCAGCAAAACAGGGGATCCCTACGAGCAGTACTTC. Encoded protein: CASSKTGDPYEQYF. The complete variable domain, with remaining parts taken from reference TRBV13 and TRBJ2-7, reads AAGVIQSPRHLIKEKRETATLKCYPIPRHDTVYWYQQGPGQDPQFLISFYEKMQSDKGSIPDRFSAQQFSDYHSELNMSSLELGDSALYFCASSKTGDPYEQYFGPGTRLTVT.

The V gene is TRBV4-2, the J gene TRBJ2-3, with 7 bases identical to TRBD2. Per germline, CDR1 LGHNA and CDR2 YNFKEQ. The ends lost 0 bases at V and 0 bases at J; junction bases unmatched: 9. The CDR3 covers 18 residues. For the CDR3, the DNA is TGTGCCAGCAGCCAAGATTCCCCTAGCGGCCCTAGCACAGATACGCAGTATTTT. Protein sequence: CASSQDSPSGPSTDTQYF.

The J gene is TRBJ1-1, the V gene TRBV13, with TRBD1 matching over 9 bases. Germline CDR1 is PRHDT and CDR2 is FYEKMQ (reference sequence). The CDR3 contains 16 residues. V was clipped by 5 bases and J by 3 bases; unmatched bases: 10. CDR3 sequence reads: CASSTRDRVADTEAFF. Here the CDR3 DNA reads TGTGCCAGCAGCACCCGGGACAGGGTGGCGGACACTGAAGCTTTCTTT.

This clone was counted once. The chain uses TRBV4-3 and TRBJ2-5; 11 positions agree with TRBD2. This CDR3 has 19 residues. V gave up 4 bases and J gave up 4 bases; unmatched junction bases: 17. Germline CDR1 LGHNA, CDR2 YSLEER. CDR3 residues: CASSPRLAGKEPGGETQYF. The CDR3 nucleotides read TGCGCCAGCAGCCCCCGACTAGCGGGAAAGGAACCTGGGGGAGAGACCCAGTACTTC.

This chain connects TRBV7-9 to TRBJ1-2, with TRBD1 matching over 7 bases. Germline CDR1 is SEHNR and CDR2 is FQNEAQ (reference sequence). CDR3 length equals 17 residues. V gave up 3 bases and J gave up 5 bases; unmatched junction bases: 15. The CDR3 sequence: CASSFPSGTELQYGYTF. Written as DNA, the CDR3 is TGTGCCAGCAGCTTCCCCTCGGGGACAGAGCTTCAATATGGCTACACCTTC.

The CDR3 here is CASSLEGLAAYNEQFF. In DNA, the CDR3 is TGTGCCAGCAGCTTAGAGGGACTAGCGGCTTACAATGAGCAGTTCTTC. The rearrangement links TRBV7-2 to TRBJ2-1; 11 bases are a match to TRBD2. Looked up from germline, CDR1 is SGHTA and CDR2 is FQGNSA. The CDR3 runs 16 residues. Germline trimming cut 1 base from V and 4 bases from J; bases unmatched to any gene: 3.

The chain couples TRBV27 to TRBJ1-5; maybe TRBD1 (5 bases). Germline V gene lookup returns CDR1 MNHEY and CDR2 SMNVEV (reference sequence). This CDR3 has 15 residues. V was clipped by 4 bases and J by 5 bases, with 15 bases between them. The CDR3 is CASSSTAGPDQPQHF. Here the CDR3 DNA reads TGTGCCAGCAGTTCGACAGCCGGACCTGATCAGCCCCAGCATTTT.

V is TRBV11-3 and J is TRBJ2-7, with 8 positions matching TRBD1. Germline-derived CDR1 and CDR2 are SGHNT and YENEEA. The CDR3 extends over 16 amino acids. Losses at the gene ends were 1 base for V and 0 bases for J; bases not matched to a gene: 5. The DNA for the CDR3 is TGTGCCAGCAGCTTAGGGGGACAGGACAGCTCCTACGAGCAGTACTTC. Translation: CASSLGGQDSSYEQYF.

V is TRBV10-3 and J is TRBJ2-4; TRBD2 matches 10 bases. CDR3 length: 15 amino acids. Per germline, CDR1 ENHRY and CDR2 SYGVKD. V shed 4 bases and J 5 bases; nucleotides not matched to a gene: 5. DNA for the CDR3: TGTGCCATCAGTGGCCCTAGCGGGAGTGAAAACATTCAGTACTTC. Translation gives CAISGPSGSENIQYF.

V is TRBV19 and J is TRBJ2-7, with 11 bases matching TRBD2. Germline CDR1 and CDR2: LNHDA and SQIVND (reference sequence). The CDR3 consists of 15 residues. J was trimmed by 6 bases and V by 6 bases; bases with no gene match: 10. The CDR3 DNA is TGTGCCAGTAGCACTAGCGGGAGTCCTTCTGCCGAGCAGTACTTC. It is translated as CASSTSGSPSAEQYF.